Listed below are T cell receptor beta chains from one sample, sequenced in a study of neurological immune-mediated disorders. TCRdb independently ran MiXCR on the 5' RACE reads; one entry per CDR3 protein. This table holds about 66,000 distinct CDR3 sequences, 4.5% found once. Sequenced material: PBMCs. The receptors shown here come from a man younger than 45 with multiple sclerosis. The CDR3 runs from the conserved cysteine through the conserved F or W. A D gene is named only where the DNA matches it firmly. Expanded clones get a size class; other rows say once, few or many, or leave the size out.

v_call	j_call	d_call	clone_size	cdr3_aa	cdr3_nt
TRBV21-1	TRBJ2-3	-	-	CASQKTGPVWSTDTQYF	TGTGCCAGCCAAAAGACAGGCCCCGTGTGGAGCACAGATACGCAGTATTTT
TRBV11-2	TRBJ2-7	TRBD2	many	CASSLGVAGAHEQYF	TGTGCCAGCAGCTTAGGGGTAGCGGGGGCCCACGAGCAGTACTTC
TRBV5-1	TRBJ2-3	-	many	CASSLVPWGGTDTQYF	TGCGCCAGCAGCTTGGTCCCTTGGGGGGGCACAGATACGCAGTATTTT
TRBV7-9	TRBJ2-7	-	few	CASSSGPNYEQYF	TGTGCCAGCAGCTCGGGACCAAACTACGAGCAGTACTTC
TRBV27	TRBJ1-1	-	many	CASSFGAGLDTEAFF	TGTGCCAGCAGTTTTGGCGCAGGGTTGGATACTGAAGCTTTCTTT
TRBV21-1	TRBJ2-3	-	many	CASSKRGGTDTQYF	TGTGCCAGCAGCAAACGGGGGGGAACAGATACGCAGTATTTT
TRBV7-9	TRBJ2-3	-	many	CASSPTTGTDTQYF	TGTGCCAGCAGCCCGACGACTGGCACAGATACGCAGTATTTT
TRBV4-1	TRBJ2-1	-	few	CASSQTWGTRGLNEQFF	TGCGCCAGCAGCCAGACCTGGGGGACTCGAGGCTTGAATGAGCAGTTCTTC
TRBV6-5	TRBJ1-5	-	many	CASRAAGHQPQHF	TGTGCCAGCAGGGCAGCGGGACATCAGCCCCAGCATTTT
TRBV24-1	TRBJ1-1	-	many	CATRGLEGGYTEAFF	TGTGCCACCCGGGGTTTAGAGGGCGGGTACACTGAAGCTTTCTTT
TRBV29-1	TRBJ2-6	-	few	CSVARQSSGANVLTF	TGCAGCGTAGCGAGGCAGAGCTCTGGGGCCAACGTCCTGACTTTC
TRBV24-1	TRBJ2-1	-	-	CATSDQLTGTYNEQFF	TGTGCCACCAGTGATCAACTAACAGGTACCTACAATGAGCAGTTCTTC
TRBV20-1	TRBJ2-2	-	few	CSALSPKKNTGELFF	TGCAGTGCCCTTTCCCCCAAAAAGAACACCGGGGAGCTGTTTTTT
TRBV5-1	TRBJ1-2	TRBD1	-	CASSLAGGGDGYTF	TGCGCCAGCAGCTTGGCCGGAGGGGGCGATGGCTACACCTTC
TRBV20-1	TRBJ1-4	-	many	CSARDPVGQRNEKLFF	TGCAGTGCTAGAGATCCAGTAGGACAGAGAAATGAAAAACTGTTTTTT
TRBV10-3	TRBJ2-2	-	many	CAISEDRVNTGELFF	TGTGCCATCAGTGAGGATAGGGTAAACACCGGGGAGCTGTTTTTT
TRBV5-1	TRBJ2-1	-	many	CASSLTASNEQFF	TGCGCCAGCAGCTTAACGGCAAGCAATGAGCAGTTCTTC
TRBV7-8	TRBJ2-3	TRBD2	many	CASSLSGGTDTQYF	TGTGCCAGCAGCTTAAGCGGGGGCACAGATACGCAGTATTTT
TRBV25-1	TRBJ1-2	-	many	CASSESVTVYGYTF	TGTGCCAGCAGTGAATCGGTCACAGTCTATGGCTACACCTTC
TRBV20-1	TRBJ1-2	TRBD1	many	CSASKTGSDYGYTF	TGCAGTGCTAGTAAGACAGGGAGTGACTATGGCTACACCTTC
TRBV6-1	TRBJ2-5	-	few	CASLHGTQETQYF	TGTGCCAGCCTCCACGGAACCCAAGAGACCCAGTACTTC
TRBV7-2	TRBJ2-4	-	-	CASSPGPVDIQYF	TGTGCCAGCAGCCCAGGACCCGTCGACATTCAGTACTTC
TRBV20-1	TRBJ1-3	TRBD1	many	CSARDRKGAAGNTIYF	TGCAGTGCTAGAGATCGGAAGGGGGCCGCTGGAAACACCATATATTTT
TRBV4-1	TRBJ1-1	-	few	CASSRMGELNTEAFF	TGCGCCAGCAGCCGGATGGGGGAATTGAACACTGAAGCTTTCTTT